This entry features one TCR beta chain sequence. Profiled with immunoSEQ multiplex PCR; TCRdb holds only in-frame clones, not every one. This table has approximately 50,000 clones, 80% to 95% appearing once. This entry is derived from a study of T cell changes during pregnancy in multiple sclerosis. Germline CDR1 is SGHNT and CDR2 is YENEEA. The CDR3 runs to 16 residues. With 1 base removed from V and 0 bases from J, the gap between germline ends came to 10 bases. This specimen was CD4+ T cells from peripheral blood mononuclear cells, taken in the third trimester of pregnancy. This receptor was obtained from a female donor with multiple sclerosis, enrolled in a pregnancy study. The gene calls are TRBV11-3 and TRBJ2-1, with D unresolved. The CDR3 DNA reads TGTGCCAGCAGCTTAGGTATAGAGAGCTCCTACAATGAGCAGTTCTTC. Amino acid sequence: CASSLGIESSYNEQFF.